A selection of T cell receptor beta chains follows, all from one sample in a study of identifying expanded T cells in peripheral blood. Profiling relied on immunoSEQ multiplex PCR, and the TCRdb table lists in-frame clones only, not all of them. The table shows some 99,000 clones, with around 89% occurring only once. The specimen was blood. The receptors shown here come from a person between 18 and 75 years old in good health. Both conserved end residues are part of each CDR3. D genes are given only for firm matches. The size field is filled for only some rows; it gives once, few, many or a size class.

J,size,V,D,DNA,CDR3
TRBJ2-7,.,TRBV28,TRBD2,TGTGCCAGCAGTCGGCCCCTTAGCGGGAGGGCCCCTCACGAGCAGTACTTC,CASSRPLSGRAPHEQYF
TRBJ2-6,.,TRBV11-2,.,TGTGCCAGCAGCTTCAATGCCAACGTCCTGACTTTC,CASSFNANVLTF
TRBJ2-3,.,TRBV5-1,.,TGCGCCAGCAGCTTGGAGGCTAGCTCAGATACGCAGTATTTT,CASSLEASSDTQYF
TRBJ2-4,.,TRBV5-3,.,TGTGCCCCCCCAAGCGGGCGGTTGTGCAAAAACATTCAGTACTTC,CAPPSGRLCKNIQYF
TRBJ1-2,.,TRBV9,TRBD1,TGTGCCAGCAGCGAAAGAAGGGGGCCGGACTATGGCTACACCTTC,CASSERRGPDYGYTF
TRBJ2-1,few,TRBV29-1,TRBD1,TGCAGCGCTGGGACAGCCTACAATGAGCAGTTCTTC,CSAGTAYNEQFF
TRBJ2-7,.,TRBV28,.,TGTGCCAGCAGTTTCGGTTTTCACGAGCAGTACTTC,CASSFGFHEQYF
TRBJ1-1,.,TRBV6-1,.,TGTGCCAGCATCGACAGGTTTGAAGCTTTCTTT,CASIDRFEAFF
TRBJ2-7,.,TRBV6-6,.,TGTGCCAGCAGTCAAATAGGGAGCTCCTACGAGCAGTACTTC,CASSQIGSSYEQYF
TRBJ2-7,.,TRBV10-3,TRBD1,TGTGCCATCAAGAGGGACAGGGAAACCTACGAGCAGTACTTC,CAIKRDRETYEQYF
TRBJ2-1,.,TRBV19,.,TGTGCCAGTAGTATAAGTCGGGAGAGGGATGAGCAGTTCTTC,CASSISRERDEQFF
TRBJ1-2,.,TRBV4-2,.,TGTGCCAGCAGCCAAGTGACTACTAACTATGGCTACACCTTC,CASSQVTTNYGYTF
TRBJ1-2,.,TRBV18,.,TGTGCCAGCTCACCAGGGGACAACTATGGCTACACCTTC,CASSPGDNYGYTF
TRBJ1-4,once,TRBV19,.,TGTGCCAGTAACCCCCACAGTGGGCCTAATGAAAAACTGTTTTTT,CASNPHSGPNEKLFF
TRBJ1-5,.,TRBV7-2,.,TGTGCCAGCAGCGGCTACAGGGACGGTCAGCCCCAGCATTTT,CASSGYRDGQPQHF
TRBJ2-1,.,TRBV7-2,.,TGTGCCAGCAGCACTAGTTGGGACAATGAGCAGTTCTTC,CASSTSWDNEQFF
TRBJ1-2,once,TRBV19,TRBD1,TGTGCCAGTAGTGCCGGGACAGGAGGCGCTTATGGCTACACCTTC,CASSAGTGGAYGYTF
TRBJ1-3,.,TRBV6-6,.,TGTGCCAGCAGTTACTCGGGCCAATCATCTGGAAACACCATATATTTT,CASSYSGQSSGNTIYF
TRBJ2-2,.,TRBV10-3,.,TGTGCCATCAGTGAGTCGACCCACGGGGAGCTGTTTTTT,CAISESTHGELFF
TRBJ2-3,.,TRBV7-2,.,TGTGCCAGCAGCTTAGACTTTGGGGGTAGCACAGATACGCAGTATTTT,CASSLDFGGSTDTQYF
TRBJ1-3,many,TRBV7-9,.,TGTGCCAGCAGTCTGGGCTTGGGAAACACCATATATTTT,CASSLGLGNTIYF
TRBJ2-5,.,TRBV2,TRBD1,TGTGCCAGCCGGGGACAGGCCCAAGAGACCCAGTACTTC,CASRGQAQETQYF
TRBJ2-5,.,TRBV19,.,TGTGCCAGTAGATCCGGGACGGTGGCTGCCGAGACCCAGTACTTC,CASRSGTVAAETQYF
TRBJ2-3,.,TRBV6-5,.,TGTGCCAGCAGGCGGGACAGCACAGATACGCAGTATTTT,CASRRDSTDTQYF
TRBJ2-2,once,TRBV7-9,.,TGTGCCAGCAGAGGGTCCTCCACCGGGGAGCTGTTTTTT,CASRGSSTGELFF
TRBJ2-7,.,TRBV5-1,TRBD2,TGCGCCAGCAGCGACCAGGCGGGAGAGGGGTACGAGCAGTACTTC,CASSDQAGEGYEQYF